Below are 5 T cell receptor beta chains sequenced from a single sample in a study of blood T cell repertoires in COVID-19. Method: immunoSEQ multiplex PCR; TCRdb's copy keeps in-frame clones and lacks some. Among 20,000 to 25,000 clones listed, about 91% were seen once. Sequences were obtained from peripheral blood. The origin of the receptors is a woman in her sixties or seventies with active COVID-19.

The rearrangement uses TRBV10-1 and TRBJ2-7, with D maybe TRBD2 (7 bases). The CDR3 runs to 15 residues. Between the trimmed V and J ends, which lost 4 bases and 4 bases, there was a span of 17 bases. Germline lookup yields CDR1 WNHNN and CDR2 SYGVQD (reference sequence). The CDR3 loop is CASSGVTGGGYEQYF. Written as DNA, the CDR3 is TGCGCCAGCAGTGGGGTTACGGGGGGCGGATACGAGCAGTACTTC.

V is TRBV10-2 and J is TRBJ2-3; possible D gene TRBD2, 6 bases. With 10 bases removed from V and 0 bases from J, the gap between germline ends came to 17 bases. The germline CDR1 and CDR2 sequences are WSHSY and SAAADI. The CDR3 has 15 residues. CDR3 coding DNA: TGCGCCACCGGAAAACTAGCTGCTAGCACAGATACGCAGTATTTT. Encoded protein: CATGKLAASTDTQYF.

This rearrangement joins TRBV2 to TRBJ2-7; TRBD2 matches at 10 bases. V gave up 6 bases and J gave up 6 bases; unmatched junction bases: 8. Germline-derived CDR1 and CDR2 are SNHLY and FYNNEI. The length of the CDR3 is 14 residues. The CDR3 region has the DNA TGTGCCAGCAGGAAGGAGCGGGAGGGCTCCGAGCAGTACTTC. Protein sequence: CASRKEREGSEQYF.

The chain joins TRBV6-1 to TRBJ1-1; no clear D. Germline V gene data show CDR1 as MNHNS and CDR2 as SASEGT. Trimming removed 0 bases at V and 1 base at J, with 3 bases between. This CDR3 has 13 amino acids. The CDR3 here is CASSEAKNTEAFF. Written as DNA, the CDR3 is TGTGCCAGCAGTGAAGCTAAGAACACTGAAGCTTTCTTT.

The chain carries TRBV28 and TRBJ2-1; the match to TRBD2 covers 15 bases. The CDR3 extends over 21 amino acids. The germline gives CDR1 MDHEN, CDR2 SYDVKM. Unmatched junction bases numbered 20, after V lost 4 bases and J lost 7 bases. CDR3: CASSSRASRTSGRGIQNEQFF. CDR3 sequence (DNA): TGTGCCAGCAGTTCCCGCGCATCGAGGACTAGCGGGAGGGGGATTCAGAATGAGCAGTTCTTC.